This record concerns one T cell receptor beta chain sequence. The antigen remains undetermined. Primers used in a second PCR of about 7 to 11 cycles were a sample-barcoded 5' primer and a J-beta primer mix. One entry per CDR3 protein, called by TCRdb with MiXCR from the 5' RACE reads. There are some 780,000 distinct CDR3 sequences in the sample; roughly 50% occur only once, and about a quarter lies in the top ten. This specimen belongs to a study of blood T cells in healthy people across ages. Points from the study as a whole: Unsorted PBMC material precluded a definitive naive versus antigen-experienced comparison. Researchers judged that diversity estimates from one million T cells fell short of true values. As age increased, TCR beta diversity per million T cells fell in a roughly linear fashion.

This CDR3 has 16 amino acids. Trimming took 0 bases from V and 4 from J, leaving 16 bases between them. Germline CDR1 reads SQVTM; CDR2 reads ANQGSEA. This receptor was identified in a middle-aged man in good health. Material: blood. The V call is TRBV29-1, the J call TRBJ2-1, with a weak D call TRBD2 (7 bases). In DNA form, the CDR3 reads TGCAGCGTTGAAGACCCCGAGGGGGGGCCTTACAATGAGCAGTTCTTC. Translating gives CSVEDPEGGPYNEQFF.